Shown below are 4 T cell receptor beta chains from a single sample sequenced in a study of shared clonotypes between healthy human individuals. Naive CD8 cells, CD45RO-negative and positively selected for CCR7, excluded terminally differentiated effector memory CD45RA+ cells. Sequencing was performed with immunoSEQ multiplex PCR; in TCRdb, only in-frame clones are kept and a portion is missing. Of about 2.2 million clones in the sample, under 95% are singletons; the top ten hold about 1.5%. What was sequenced was naive CD8+ T cells from PBMCs. The receptors shown here come from a man between 18 and 35 years old in good health. Some clones in this sample may be carry-over from other donors' samples.

V is TRBV7-7 and J is TRBJ2-1; possible D gene TRBD2, 6 bases. The length of the CDR3 is 16 residues. The germline gives CDR1 SSHAT, CDR2 FNYEAQ (reference sequence). Trimming stripped 5 bases from V and 5 bases from J, with 19 bases between. The CDR3 DNA reads as TGTGCCAGCAGCGCCGGGCTCGGGACTGACAACAATGAGCAGTTCTTC. It is translated as CASSAGLGTDNNEQFF.

V usage is TRBV7-9 and J usage is TRBJ2-3, with 7 nucleotides matching TRBD2. The germline V gene encodes CDR1 SEHNR and CDR2 FQNEAQ (reference sequence). The CDR3 loop spans 15 amino acids. Trimming cost V 3 bases and J 2 bases; bases outside gene matches: 5. CDR3 sequence: CASSFAGTNTDTQYF. Here the CDR3 DNA reads TGTGCCAGCAGCTTCGCCGGGACTAACACAGATACGCAGTATTTT.

This chain connects TRBV7-6 to TRBJ2-5; D remains unclear. The CDR3 loop spans 11 amino acids. Trimming cost V 3 bases and J 1 base, with 0 bases left between them. Germline V lookup: CDR1 SGHVS, CDR2 FNYEAQ. The CDR3 spells CASSFQETQYF. CDR3 nucleotide sequence: TGTGCCAGCAGCTTCCAAGAGACCCAGTACTTC.

Only one count was recorded for this clone. The chain employs TRBV7-2 and TRBJ2-7, with TRBD1 matching over 10 bases. Germline CDR1 is SGHTA and CDR2 is FQGNSA. The CDR3 sequence is 14 residues long. V lost 4 bases, J lost 5 bases, and 5 bases stayed unmatched. DNA of the CDR3: TGTGCCAGCAGCTCGACAGGGGGCGGAAACGAGCAGTACTTC. Its protein product is CASSSTGGGNEQYF.